A single sample gave rise to the 27 T cell receptor beta chains below, sequenced in a study of blood T cell repertoires in COVID-19. Clones were sequenced by immunoSEQ multiplex PCR, and TCRdb holds only the in-frame ones, with some missing. In the table there are 200,000 or so clones, roughly 90% of which are singletons. The sample was peripheral blood. Every receptor here comes from a man aged 65-85 years with acute or convalescent COVID-19.

The V gene is TRBV7-2, the J gene TRBJ2-5; D is possibly TRBD2 (6 bases). CDR1 is SGHTA and CDR2 is FQGNSA in the germline V gene. The CDR3 consists of 15 residues. V was cut by 2 bases and J by 2 bases, with 12 bases left in between. The CDR3, as DNA: TGTGCCAGCAGCTTATTAGCGGCTGGTCAAGAGACCCAGTACTTC. Translating gives CASSLLAAGQETQYF.

The J gene is TRBJ1-2, the V gene TRBV7-2, with unresolved D. Per the germline V gene, CDR1 is SGHTA and CDR2 is FQGNSA. This CDR3 spans 14 amino acids. Trimming removed 1 base from V and 7 bases from J, with 13 bases in between. The CDR3 DNA reads as TGTGCCAGCAGCTTAGTTCCCAAAAGGAGTGGCTACACCTTC. Translated: CASSLVPKRSGYTF. The complete variable domain, with remaining parts taken from reference TRBV7-2 and TRBJ1-2, reads GAGVSQSPSNKVTEKGKDVELRCDPISGHTALYWYRQSLGQGLEFLIYFQGNSAPDKSGLPSDRFSAERTGGSVSTLTIQRTQQEDSAVYLCASSLVPKRSGYTFGSGTRLTVV.

The V call is TRBV3-1 (or the pseudogene TRBV3-2), the J call TRBJ2-3, with D hard to call. The germline gives CDR1 LGHDT, CDR2 YNNKEL (reference sequence). CDR3 length equals 13 residues. V gave up 1 base and J gave up 6 bases, with 8 bases separating them. CDR3 residues: CASSQVRVDTQYF. CDR3 coding DNA: TGTGCCAGCAGCCAAGTCCGCGTGGATACGCAGTATTTT.

This clone has only one observation. The chain carries TRBV5-1 and TRBJ2-1; weak D call: TRBD2 (6 bases). The CDR3 consists of 15 residues. Germline V CDR1 and CDR2: SGHRS, YFSETQ. Trimming pared 4 bases from V and 3 bases from J, leaving 14 bases between. The CDR3 DNA reads as TGCGCCAGCAGCATTGGGGGGACGGACTACAATGAGCAGTTCTTC. It codes for CASSIGGTDYNEQFF.

This clone appeared a single time. The rearrangement links TRBV2 to TRBJ1-1; TRBD1 matches at 7 bases. The V segment lost 5 bases and the J segment 4 bases; nucleotides outside the gene matches: 4. The germline CDR1 and CDR2 sequences are SNHLY and FYNNEI. The CDR3 length is 13 residues. The CDR3 protein is CASSQGESTEAFF. The CDR3 nucleotides are TGTGCCAGCAGTCAGGGGGAGAGCACTGAAGCTTTCTTT.

J is TRBJ2-1 and V is TRBV7-2; TRBD2 might be the D (6 bases). CDR3 length: 16 amino acids. V was trimmed by 0 bases and J by 4 bases, leaving 13 bases between them. CDR1 is SGHTA and CDR2 is FQGNSA in the germline V gene. CDR3 protein: CASSLARRGPYNEQFF. CDR3 sequence (DNA): TGTGCCAGCAGCTTAGCGAGGCGGGGTCCTTACAATGAGCAGTTCTTC.

The chain recombines TRBV5-1 with TRBJ1-5, with D perhaps TRBD1 (5 bases). CDR1 and CDR2 (germline): SGHRS, YFSETQ. The germline V and J ends were trimmed by 4 bases and 2 bases, with 13 bases remaining between them. The length of the CDR3 is 15 residues. The CDR3 bases are TGCGCCAGCAGCCAGAGCACAGGAGGCAATCAGCCCCAGCATTTT. Translation: CASSQSTGGNQPQHF.

The chain is built from TRBV29-1 and TRBJ1-2; 8 nucleotides match TRBD1. The germline V gene encodes CDR1 SQVTM and CDR2 ANQGSEA. V shed 2 bases and J 7 bases; nucleotides not matched to a gene: 6. The CDR3 has 13 amino acids. The CDR3 protein is CSVERQGAAGYTF. CDR3 DNA sequence: TGCAGCGTTGAAAGGCAGGGGGCAGCTGGCTACACCTTC.

The genes are TRBV6-5 and TRBJ1-6; 9 nucleotides agree with TRBD1. CDR1 and CDR2 from the germline V gene are MNHEY and SVGAGI. The CDR3 runs 16 residues. J gave up 6 bases and V 0 bases, and 3 bases lay outside the gene matches. CDR3 sequence (DNA): TGTGCCAGCAGTTACTCAGGACAGGGGAGTAATTCACCCCTCCACTTT. This codes for CASSYSGQGSNSPLHF.

The chain carries TRBV5-1 and TRBJ2-6, with 11 nucleotides matching TRBD2. Germline loops: CDR1 SGHRS, CDR2 YFSETQ. V shed 5 bases, J shed 2 bases, and the junction held 9 bases outside the gene matches. The CDR3 is made up of 18 amino acids. The CDR3 spells CASSLLSGRAAGANVLTF. The CDR3, as DNA: TGCGCCAGCAGTCTTCTTAGCGGGAGGGCCGCTGGGGCCAACGTCCTGACTTTC.

A word on this clone: Other DNA sequences of this sample code for an identical CDR3. J is TRBJ2-2 and V is TRBV7-2; TRBD2 aligns across 8 bases. Germline loops: CDR1 SGHTA, CDR2 FQGNSA. The CDR3 has 14 residues. The V segment lost 6 bases and the J segment 4 bases; nucleotides outside the gene matches: 4. The CDR3 loop is CASSSGTSTGELFF. The CDR3 nucleotides read TGTGCCAGCAGTTCCGGGACTAGCACCGGGGAGCTGTTTTTT.

The chain has TRBV7-2 and TRBJ2-1, with TRBD2 identical over 7 bases. After removal of 5 bases from V and 2 bases from J, the junction contained 9 bases not matched to a gene. Germline CDR1 is SGHTA and CDR2 is FQGNSA. The CDR3 sequence is 16 residues long. In nucleotides, the CDR3 is TGTGCCAGCAGCCCCAGGGCTAGCGGCCCCTACAATGAGCAGTTCTTC. This encodes CASSPRASGPYNEQFF.

The chain recombines TRBV5-1 with TRBJ2-3; 13 nucleotides match TRBD2. Looked up from germline, CDR1 is SGHRS and CDR2 is YFSETQ. There are 16 residues in the CDR3. Trimming at V came to 3 bases and at J to 5 bases, leaving 6 bases not matched to a gene. The CDR3 nucleotides read TGCGCCAGCAGCTCCGGGACTAGCGGGACCGTAGATACGCAGTATTTT. It encodes CASSSGTSGTVDTQYF.

The V gene is TRBV3-1 (or the pseudogene TRBV3-2), the J gene TRBJ2-2; 13 bases line up with TRBD2. Per germline, CDR1 LGHDT and CDR2 YNNKEL (reference sequence). Unmatched junction bases numbered 3, after V lost 4 bases and J lost 7 bases. The CDR3 spans 15 residues. The CDR3 sequence is CASSLRTSGGGELFF. CDR3 DNA: TGTGCCAGCAGCCTCAGGACTAGCGGGGGCGGGGAGCTGTTTTTT.

The chain joins TRBV9 to TRBJ2-2; D perhaps matches TRBD2 (5 bases). Germline lookup yields CDR1 SGDLS and CDR2 YYNGEE. V was cut by 2 bases and J by 0 bases, with 11 bases left in between. The CDR3 length is 16 residues. In nucleotides, the CDR3 is TGTGCCAGCAGCGTTAGAGGGAGCCCGAACACCGGGGAGCTGTTTTTT. It yields the protein CASSVRGSPNTGELFF.

A single count supports this clone. The CDR3 DNA is TGTGCCAGCAGCTTAGCCAGCTCTGGAAACACCATATATTTT. This codes for CASSLASSGNTIYF. The chain carries TRBV7-2 and TRBJ1-3; no firm D call. V was trimmed by 0 bases and J by 0 bases, leaving 3 bases between them. This CDR3 comprises 14 residues. Germline V gene data show CDR1 as SGHTA and CDR2 as FQGNSA. The variable domain in full, with the rest retrieved from reference TRBV7-2 and TRBJ1-3, is GAGVSQSPSNKVTEKGKDVELRCDPISGHTALYWYRQSLGQGLEFLIYFQGNSAPDKSGLPSDRFSAERTGGSVSTLTIQRTQQEDSAVYLCASSLASSGNTIYFGEGSWLTVV.

The chain has TRBV7-8 and TRBJ1-1, with 9 bases that match TRBD1. V gave up 10 bases and J gave up 2 bases; unmatched junction bases: 5. In germline, CDR1 is SGHVS, CDR2 FQNEAQ. The CDR3 runs 13 residues. The CDR3 protein is CATRTGDNTEAFF. The DNA for the CDR3 is TGTGCCACCAGGACAGGGGACAACACTGAAGCTTTCTTT.

The chain links TRBV3-1 (or the pseudogene TRBV3-2) to TRBJ1-1; D remains ambiguous. CDR3 length: 14 residues. The germline V gene has CDR1 LGHDT and CDR2 YNNKEL (reference sequence). V was clipped by 5 bases and J by 4 bases, with 14 bases between them. CDR3 DNA sequence: TGTGCCAGCAGCAATGGGGTAGGAGGCACTGAAGCTTTCTTT. This gives the protein CASSNGVGGTEAFF.

The gene calls are TRBV6-6 and TRBJ1-1; the match to TRBD1 covers 12 bases. Germline assignment: CDR1 MNHNY and CDR2 SVGAGI (reference sequence). The CDR3 spans 16 residues. Unmatched junction bases numbered 6, after V lost 6 bases and J lost 1 base. CDR3 nucleotide sequence: TGTGCCAGCAGGGGGACAGGGGGCGGTGGGAACACTGAAGCTTTCTTT. This codes for CASRGTGGGGNTEAFF.

The V and J genes are TRBV18 and TRBJ1-1, with D hard to call. Germline V gene data show CDR1 as KGHSH and CDR2 as LQKENI. V gave up 6 bases and J gave up 0 bases, with 8 bases separating them. This CDR3 has 13 amino acids. This CDR3 is CASSGTMNTEAFF. The CDR3 bases are TGTGCCAGCTCGGGTACTATGAACACTGAAGCTTTCTTT.

This chain links TRBV6-5 with TRBJ1-1; D unclear. The germline V gene has CDR1 MNHEY and CDR2 SVGAGI. The ends were cut back, 10 bases at V and 3 bases at J, with 9 bases in the middle. The CDR3 runs 11 residues. CDR3 sequence: CATQSHTEAFF. In nucleotides, the CDR3 is TGTGCCACCCAGTCCCACACTGAAGCTTTCTTT.

CDR3 in amino acids: CASSYSSGQVEAFF. The CDR3 region has the DNA TGTGCCAGCAGTTACTCGAGTGGGCAGGTTGAAGCTTTCTTT. The V gene is TRBV6-6, the J gene TRBJ1-1; no reliable D call. Germline V gene sequence: CDR1 MNHNY, CDR2 SVGAGI (reference sequence). The length of the CDR3 is 14 residues. The ends were cut back, 0 bases at V and 7 bases at J, with 12 bases in the middle.

The chain recombines TRBV25-1 with TRBJ2-1; 7 positions agree with TRBD2. Losses at the gene ends were 3 bases for V and 8 bases for J; bases not matched to a gene: 4. CDR1 is MGHDK, CDR2 SYGVNS, per germline. This CDR3 has 13 residues. The CDR3 nucleotides are TGTGCCAGCAGTGAGGTAGGGAGGGATGAGCAGTTCTTC. This gives the protein CASSEVGRDEQFF.

This clone was detected a few times. V gene TRBV7-9 combines with J gene TRBJ2-1; weak D call: TRBD2 (6 bases). The CDR3 runs 16 residues. V lost 5 bases, J lost 6 bases, and 20 bases lay in between. CDR1 and CDR2 (germline): SEHNR, FQNEAQ (reference sequence). CDR3 sequence reads: CASSPSGTLRGNEQFF. The DNA of the CDR3 is TGTGCCAGCAGCCCCTCCGGGACTCTAAGGGGCAATGAGCAGTTCTTC.

The DNA for the CDR3 is TGTGCCAGCAGTTACTCCCCGTCCCAGCCCCAGCATTTT. Amino acid sequence: CASSYSPSQPQHF. The gene calls are TRBV6-5 and TRBJ1-5, with D unclear. CDR1 and CDR2 from the germline V gene are MNHEY and SVGAGI. The CDR3 is 13 amino acids. V lost 0 bases and J 7 bases, leaving 7 bases between the germline ends.

This sequence joins TRBV7-2 and TRBJ2-7; the match to TRBD1 covers 10 bases. Germline-derived CDR1 and CDR2 are SGHTA and FQGNSA. This CDR3 contains 13 residues. Trimming took 5 bases from V and 6 from J; bases not matched to a gene: 4. CDR3 sequence: CASSPWTGGEQYF. The CDR3 region has the DNA TGTGCCAGCAGCCCTTGGACAGGGGGCGAGCAGTACTTC.

V is TRBV9 and J is TRBJ2-3, with D unclear. Germline V gives CDR1 SGDLS, CDR2 YYNGEE. This CDR3 contains 13 residues. Trimming took 4 bases from V and 6 from J, leaving 12 bases between them. The CDR3 loop is CASSLMPTDTQYF. DNA of the CDR3: TGTGCCAGCAGCTTAATGCCTACCGATACGCAGTATTTT.